This TCR beta chain was obtained from a study of shared clonotypes between healthy human individuals. There are a few counts of this clone. This same CDR3 is encoded by further DNA sequences in the sample. Method: immunoSEQ multiplex PCR; TCRdb's copy keeps in-frame clones and lacks some. The sample holds about 1 million clones, approximately 78% seen once. The CDR3 is 15 residues long. Germline lookup yields CDR1 SGHTA and CDR2 FQGTGA. Trimming left V 5 bases short and J 2 bases short, with 12 bases between. The chain couples TRBV7-3 to TRBJ2-2; D is unresolved. This TCR was recovered from a young man in good health. Some clones in this sample may be carry-over from other donors' samples. The source material was memory CD4+ T cells from PBMCs. Subset denoted: CD45RA-negative fraction. The CDR3: CASSLTAGNTGELFF. The CDR3 DNA reads as TGTGCCAGCAGCCTGACGGCAGGAAACACCGGGGAGCTGTTTTTT.